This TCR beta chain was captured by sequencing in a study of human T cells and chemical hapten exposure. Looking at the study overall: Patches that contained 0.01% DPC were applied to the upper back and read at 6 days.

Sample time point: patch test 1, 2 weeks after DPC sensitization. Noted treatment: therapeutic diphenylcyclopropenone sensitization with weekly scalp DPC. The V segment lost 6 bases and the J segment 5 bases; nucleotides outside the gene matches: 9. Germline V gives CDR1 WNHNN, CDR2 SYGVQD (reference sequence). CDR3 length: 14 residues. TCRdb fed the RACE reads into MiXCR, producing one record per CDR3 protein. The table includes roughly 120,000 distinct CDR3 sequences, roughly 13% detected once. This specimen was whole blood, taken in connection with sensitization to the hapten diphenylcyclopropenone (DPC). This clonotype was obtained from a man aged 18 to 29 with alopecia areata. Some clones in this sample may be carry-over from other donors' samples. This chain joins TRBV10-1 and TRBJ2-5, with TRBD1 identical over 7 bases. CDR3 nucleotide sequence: TGCGCCAGCAGCGCCGGGACAGCAGGCGAGACCCAGTACTTC. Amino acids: CASSAGTAGETQYF.